Included here is one TCR beta chain sequence, with context. Its antigen is undetermined. The data derive from a study of T-cell memory formation after mild COVID-19. Study-wide context: TCR clusters were mostly donor specific. Study conclusions and caveats: The finding that pre-infection memory included some responding clones suggested that cross-reactive memory joined. Of the contracting clones, CD4+ ones lay mainly in CM and EM, and CD8+ ones in EMRA. Contracting clones from day 15 to 85 showed balanced CD4/CD8; later expanders favored CD4+.

V shed 3 bases, J shed 4 bases, and the junction held 7 bases outside the gene matches. The CDR3 consists of 15 residues. The germline V gene encodes CDR1 GTSNPN and CDR2 SVGIG (reference sequence). TCRdb re-derived calls from the 5' RACE reads in MiXCR, one entry per CDR3 protein. The sample has about 350,000 distinct CDR3 sequences; 12% to 15% are singletons. The clonotype was recovered from a man aged 18 to 35 who had mild COVID-19 (a few samples of this study predate the infection). Cell type and time point are not known. The sample taken for sequencing was PBMCs or a T cell subset sorted from them (not recorded which). The V gene is TRBV30, the J gene TRBJ1-5, with 9 positions matching TRBD1. CDR3 nucleotides: TGTGCCTGGAGCCCGGGGACAGGGAGTAATCAGCCCCAGCATTTT. This translates into CAWSPGTGSNQPQHF.